This T cell receptor (beta chain) was sequenced in a study of T cell clonality in common variable immunodeficiency. This CDR3 region has 15 residues. CDR1 is MDHEN, CDR2 SYDVKM, per germline. Trimming at V came to 6 bases and at J to 4 bases, leaving 8 bases not matched to a gene. This clone was seen ten or more times. The missing CDR3 end, 3 residues past where the read stops, is filled in from the germline J gene. Only in-frame clones appear in the TCRdb table, and some are missing; sequencing was by immunoSEQ multiplex PCR. This sample comprises approximately 34,000 clones, none seen once only. The TCR sequence derives from a person between 18 and 75 years old in good health. The chain joins TRBV28 to TRBJ2-5; 10 nucleotides agree with TRBD1. Material for sequencing was peripheral blood mononuclear cells. CDR3 protein: CASSFGTGEGETQYF. The CDR3 DNA, read in part, is TGTGCCAGCAGCTTCGGGACAGGGGAAGGAGAGACC.